The rows below give T cell receptor beta chains drawn from one sample of a study of T cell changes during pregnancy in multiple sclerosis. This table comes from immunoSEQ multiplex PCR, and its TCRdb copy is limited to in-frame clones, with some not included. The sample records approximately 47,000 clones, around 90% being singletons. Sequencing was performed on peripheral blood, taken in the first trimester of pregnancy. The receptors were gathered from a female donor with multiple sclerosis, enrolled in a pregnancy study. The CDR3 runs from the conserved cysteine through the conserved F or W.

v_gene	j_gene	CDR3aa
TRBV10-3	TRBJ1-3	CAISEDSSGNTIYF
TRBV5-1	TRBJ1-4	CASSKQGVEKLFF
TRBV2	TRBJ2-7	CASSEQGDAYEQYF
TRBV6-5	TRBJ2-7	CASSYRFRGYEQYF
TRBV2	TRBJ1-1	CASSAQVNTEAFF
TRBV5-5	TRBJ2-7	CASSPGTYEQYF
TRBV23-1	TRBJ2-1	CASGARAYNEQFF
TRBV29-1	TRBJ2-1	CSVEQGNEQFF
TRBV7-8	TRBJ1-2	CASSLNGNELGYTF
TRBV7-3	TRBJ1-1	CASSLTGGDTEAFF
TRBV6-1	TRBJ2-7	CASSEGYRGESSYEQYF
TRBV18	TRBJ2-2	CASSQAQGRDGELFF
TRBV12-2	TRBJ2-3	CARAGSGGAHRTDTQYF
TRBV4-3	TRBJ2-2	CASSQDHTGGGRTGELFF